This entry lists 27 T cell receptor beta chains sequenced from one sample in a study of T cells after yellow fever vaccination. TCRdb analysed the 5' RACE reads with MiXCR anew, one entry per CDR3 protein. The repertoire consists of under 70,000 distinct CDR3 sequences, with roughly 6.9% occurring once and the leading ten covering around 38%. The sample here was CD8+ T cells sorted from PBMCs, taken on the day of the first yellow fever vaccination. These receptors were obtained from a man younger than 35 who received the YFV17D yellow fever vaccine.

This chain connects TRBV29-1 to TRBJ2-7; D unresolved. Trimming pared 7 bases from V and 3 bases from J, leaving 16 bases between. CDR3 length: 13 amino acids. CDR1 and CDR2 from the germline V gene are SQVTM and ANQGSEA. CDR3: CSAESRDNYEQYF. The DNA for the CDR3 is TGCAGCGCCGAATCCCGCGACAACTACGAGCAGTACTTC.

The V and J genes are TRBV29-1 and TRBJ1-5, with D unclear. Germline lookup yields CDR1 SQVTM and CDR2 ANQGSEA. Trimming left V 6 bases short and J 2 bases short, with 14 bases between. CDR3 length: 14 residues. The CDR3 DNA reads TGCAGCGTCGTGGAGGGCAGCGGCAATCAGCCCCAGCATTTT. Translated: CSVVEGSGNQPQHF.

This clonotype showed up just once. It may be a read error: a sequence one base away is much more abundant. The CDR3 here is CAGSLQGAPFNEQFF. The CDR3 DNA is TGTGCCGGCAGCTTGCAGGGGGCGCCTTTCAATGAGCAGTTCTTC. This chain uses TRBV5-5 with TRBJ2-1; 8 positions match TRBD1. Germline lookup yields CDR1 SGHKS and CDR2 YYEKEE (reference sequence). The CDR3 covers 15 residues.

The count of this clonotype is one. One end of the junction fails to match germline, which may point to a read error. Here the CDR3 reads CVSSPRWDTSGANVLTF. For the CDR3, the DNA is TGTGTCAGCAGCCCTCGTTGGGACACCTCTGGGGCCAACGTACTGACTTTC. The chain combines TRBV11-3 with TRBJ2-6; D is perhaps TRBD1 (6 bases). Germline V CDR1 and CDR2: SGHNT, YENEEA. CDR3 length equals 17 residues.

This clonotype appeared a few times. The CDR3 loop reads CASSGAGGSGYGYTF. The CDR3 bases are TGCGCCAGCAGCGGAGCAGGGGGCAGCGGCTATGGCTACACCTTC. V usage is TRBV5-1 and J usage is TRBJ1-2; 8 nucleotides agree with TRBD1. V lost 4 bases, J lost 4 bases, and 9 bases stayed unmatched. The CDR3 sequence is 15 residues long. The V gene's germline CDR1 is SGHRS and CDR2 YFSETQ.

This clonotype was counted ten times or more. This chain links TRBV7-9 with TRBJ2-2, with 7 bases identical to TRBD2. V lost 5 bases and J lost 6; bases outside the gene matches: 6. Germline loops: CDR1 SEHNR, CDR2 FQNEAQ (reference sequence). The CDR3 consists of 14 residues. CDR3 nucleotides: TGTGCCAGCAGCCCGACTAGCCTGGCCGGGGAGCTGTTTTTT. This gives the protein CASSPTSLAGELFF.

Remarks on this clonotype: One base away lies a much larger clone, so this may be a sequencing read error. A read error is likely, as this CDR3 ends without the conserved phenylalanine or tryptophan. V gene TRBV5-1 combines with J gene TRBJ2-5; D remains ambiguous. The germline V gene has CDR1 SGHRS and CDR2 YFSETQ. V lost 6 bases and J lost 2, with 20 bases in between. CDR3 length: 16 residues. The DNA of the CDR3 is TGCGCCAGCATCAAAATGGGGTTTCCTACTCAAGAGACCCAGTACTAC. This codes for CASIKMGFPTQETQYY.

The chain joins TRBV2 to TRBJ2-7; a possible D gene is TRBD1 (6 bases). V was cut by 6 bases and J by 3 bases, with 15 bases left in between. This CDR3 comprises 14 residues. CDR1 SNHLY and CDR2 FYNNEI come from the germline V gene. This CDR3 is CASRSTGLGYEQYF. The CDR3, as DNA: TGTGCCAGCAGGAGTACAGGGTTAGGCTACGAGCAGTACTTC.

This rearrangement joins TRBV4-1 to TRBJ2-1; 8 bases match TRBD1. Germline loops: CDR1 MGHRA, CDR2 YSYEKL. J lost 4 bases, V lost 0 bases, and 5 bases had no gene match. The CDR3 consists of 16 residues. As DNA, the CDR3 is TGCGCCAGCAGCCAAGATTCAGGGGGCGGTTACAATGAGCAGTTCTTC. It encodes CASSQDSGGGYNEQFF.

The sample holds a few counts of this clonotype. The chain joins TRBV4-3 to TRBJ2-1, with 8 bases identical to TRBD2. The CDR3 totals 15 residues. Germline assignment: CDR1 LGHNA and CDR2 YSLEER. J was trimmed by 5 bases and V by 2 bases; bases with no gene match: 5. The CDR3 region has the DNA TGCGCCAGCAGCCAACACGGGGGGGCCCACAATGAGCAGTTCTTC. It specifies CASSQHGGAHNEQFF.

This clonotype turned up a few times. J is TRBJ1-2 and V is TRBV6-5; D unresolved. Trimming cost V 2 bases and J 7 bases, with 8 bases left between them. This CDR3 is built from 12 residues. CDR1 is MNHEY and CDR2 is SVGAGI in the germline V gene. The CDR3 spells CASSYGGVGYTF. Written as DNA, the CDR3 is TGTGCCAGCAGTTACGGAGGAGTTGGCTACACCTTC.

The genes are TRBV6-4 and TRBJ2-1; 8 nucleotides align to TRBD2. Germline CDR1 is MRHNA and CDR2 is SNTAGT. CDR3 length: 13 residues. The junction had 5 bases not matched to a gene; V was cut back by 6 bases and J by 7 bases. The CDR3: CASSVTSENEQFF. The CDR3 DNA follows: TGTGCCAGCAGCGTGACTAGCGAGAATGAGCAGTTCTTC.

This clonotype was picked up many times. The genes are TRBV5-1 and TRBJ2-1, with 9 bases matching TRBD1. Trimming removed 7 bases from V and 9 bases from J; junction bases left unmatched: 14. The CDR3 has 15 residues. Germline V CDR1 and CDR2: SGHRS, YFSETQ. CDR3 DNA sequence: TGCGCCAGCCTACCATCCGGGACAGGGATCAGTGAGCAGTTCTTC. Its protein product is CASLPSGTGISEQFF.

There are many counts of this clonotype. Here the CDR3 reads CASSRSDDSYEQYV. DNA for the CDR3: TGTGCCAGCAGTCGTAGCGATGACAGCTACGAGCAGTACGTC. The chain couples TRBV7-4 to TRBJ2-7; either TRBD1 or TRBD2 may fit D (5 bases each). Germline V gene data show CDR1 as SGHVT and CDR2 as SQSDAQ. The CDR3 runs 14 residues. The germline V and J ends were trimmed by 6 bases and 3 bases, with 15 bases remaining between them.

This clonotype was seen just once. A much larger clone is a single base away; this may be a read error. The CDR3 reads CASSPPGVGGAPEDETQYF. The CDR3 region has the DNA TGTGCCAGCTCACCACCCGGGGTAGGGGGCGCCCCCGAGGATGAGACCCAGTACTTC. The chain links TRBV18 to TRBJ2-5; 7 nucleotides agree with TRBD1. The V segment lost 0 bases and the J segment 5 bases; nucleotides outside the gene matches: 18. The CDR3 is 19 amino acids. Germline lookup yields CDR1 KGHSH and CDR2 LQKENI.

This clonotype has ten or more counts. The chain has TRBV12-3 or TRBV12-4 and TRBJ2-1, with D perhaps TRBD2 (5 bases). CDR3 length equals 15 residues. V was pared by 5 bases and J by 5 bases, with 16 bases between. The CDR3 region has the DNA TGTGCCAGCAGTGAGCCGGGAAGAGCCCACAATGAGCAGTTCTTC. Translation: CASSEPGRAHNEQFF.

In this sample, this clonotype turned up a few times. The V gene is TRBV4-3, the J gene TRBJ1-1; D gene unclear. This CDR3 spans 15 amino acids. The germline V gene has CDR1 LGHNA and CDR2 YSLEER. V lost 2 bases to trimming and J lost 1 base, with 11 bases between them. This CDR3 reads CASSQFSSGNTEAFF. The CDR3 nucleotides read TGCGCCAGCAGCCAATTTAGCTCTGGGAACACTGAAGCTTTCTTT.

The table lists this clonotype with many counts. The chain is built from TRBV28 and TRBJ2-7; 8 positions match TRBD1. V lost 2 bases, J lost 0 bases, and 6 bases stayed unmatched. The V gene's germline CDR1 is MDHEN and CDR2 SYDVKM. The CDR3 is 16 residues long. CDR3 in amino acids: CASSLRGQVSSYEQYF. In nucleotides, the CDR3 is TGTGCCAGCAGTTTAAGGGGACAGGTGAGCTCCTACGAGCAGTACTTC.

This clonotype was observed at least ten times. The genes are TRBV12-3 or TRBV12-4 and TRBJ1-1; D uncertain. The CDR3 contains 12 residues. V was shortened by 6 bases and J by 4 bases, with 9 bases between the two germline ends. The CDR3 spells CASSRTPTEAFF. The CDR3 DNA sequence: TGTGCCAGCAGCCGCACTCCCACTGAAGCTTTCTTT.

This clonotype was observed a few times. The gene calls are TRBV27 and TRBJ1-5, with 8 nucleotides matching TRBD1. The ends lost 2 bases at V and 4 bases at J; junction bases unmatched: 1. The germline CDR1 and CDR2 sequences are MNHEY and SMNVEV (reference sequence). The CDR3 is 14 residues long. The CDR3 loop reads CASSLNRGNQPQHF. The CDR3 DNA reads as TGTGCCAGCAGTTTAAACAGGGGGAATCAGCCCCAGCATTTT.

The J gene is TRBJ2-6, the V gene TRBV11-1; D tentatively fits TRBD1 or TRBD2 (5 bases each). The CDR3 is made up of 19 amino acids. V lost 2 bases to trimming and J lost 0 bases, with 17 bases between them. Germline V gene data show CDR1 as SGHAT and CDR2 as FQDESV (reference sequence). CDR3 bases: TGTGCCAGCAGCTTAACTGGTTGGGACCGACGCTCTGGGGCCAACGTCCTGACTTTC. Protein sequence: CASSLTGWDRRSGANVLTF.

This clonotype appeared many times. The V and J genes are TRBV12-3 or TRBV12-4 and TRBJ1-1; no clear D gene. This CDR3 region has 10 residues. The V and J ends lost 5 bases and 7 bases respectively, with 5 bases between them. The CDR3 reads CASSLNEAFF. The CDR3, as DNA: TGTGCCAGCAGTCTCAATGAAGCTTTCTTT.

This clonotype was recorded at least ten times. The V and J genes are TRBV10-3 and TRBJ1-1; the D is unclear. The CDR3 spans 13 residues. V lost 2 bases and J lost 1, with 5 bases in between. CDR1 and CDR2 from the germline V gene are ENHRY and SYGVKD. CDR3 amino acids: CAISEKENTEAFF. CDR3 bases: TGTGCCATCAGTGAGAAAGAGAACACTGAAGCTTTCTTT.

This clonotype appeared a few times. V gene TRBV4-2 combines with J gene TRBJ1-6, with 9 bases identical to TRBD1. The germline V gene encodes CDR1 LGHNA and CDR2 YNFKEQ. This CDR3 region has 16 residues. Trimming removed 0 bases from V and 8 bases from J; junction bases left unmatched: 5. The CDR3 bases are TGTGCCAGCAGCCAAGAACAGGGGGCAGCTCATTCACCCCTCCACTTT. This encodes CASSQEQGAAHSPLHF.

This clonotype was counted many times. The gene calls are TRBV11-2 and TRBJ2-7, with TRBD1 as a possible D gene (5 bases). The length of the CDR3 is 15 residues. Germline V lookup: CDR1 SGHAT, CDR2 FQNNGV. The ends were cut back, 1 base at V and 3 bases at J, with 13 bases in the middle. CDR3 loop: CASSLARGLIYEQYF. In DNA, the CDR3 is TGTGCCAGCAGCTTAGCTAGGGGTTTAATCTACGAGCAGTACTTC.

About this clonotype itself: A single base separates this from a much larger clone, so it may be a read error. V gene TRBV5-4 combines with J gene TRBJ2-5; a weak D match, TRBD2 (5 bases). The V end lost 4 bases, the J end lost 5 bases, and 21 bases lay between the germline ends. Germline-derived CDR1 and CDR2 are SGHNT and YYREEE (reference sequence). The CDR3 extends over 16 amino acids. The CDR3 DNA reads TGTGCCAGCAGCCCCTACTCCCAACCTAGGGAGGAGACCCAGTACTTC. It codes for CASSPYSQPREETQYF.

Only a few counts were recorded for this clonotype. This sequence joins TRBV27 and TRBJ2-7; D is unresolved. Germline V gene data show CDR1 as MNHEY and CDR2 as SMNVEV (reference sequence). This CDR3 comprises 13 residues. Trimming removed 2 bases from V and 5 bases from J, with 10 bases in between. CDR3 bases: TGTGCCAGCAGTTTAGGTGGGGTCGACGAGCAGTACTTC. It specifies CASSLGGVDEQYF.